The clone carrying this T cell receptor (beta chain) has at least ten counts. What it binds is not known. The data are from a study of metastatic and nonmetastatic thyroid tumors. Study-wide findings and caveats: It was reported that TCR beta diversity was significantly higher in malignant thyroid tumors than benign nodules, in blood and tumor.

Trimming removed 2 bases from V and 2 bases from J, with 7 bases in between. The CDR3 has 15 amino acids. CDR1 is SEHNR and CDR2 is FQNEAQ in the germline V gene (reference sequence). TCRdb re-called the PCR reads with MiXCR. The profile shows 75,000 to 95,000 clones, about 12% of them singletons. Every patient underwent thyroid surgery untreated. The sequenced material came from blood. This chain joins TRBV7-9 and TRBJ2-6; D is undetermined. This clonotype was sampled from a female donor with papillary thyroid cancer or a benign thyroid nodule (not recorded which). Some clones in this sample may be carry-over from other donors' samples. CDR3 in DNA: TGTGCCAGCAGCTTACCTGAGACTGGGGCCAACGTCCTGACTTTC. Its translation: CASSLPETGANVLTF.